The rows below give T cell receptor beta chains drawn from one sample of a study of lymphopenia after photon versus proton radiotherapy. Using immunoSEQ multiplex PCR, the repertoire was profiled, and TCRdb retains in-frame clones only, with some absent. In the table there are approximately 16,000 clones, 85% to 90% of which are singletons. The input for sequencing was peripheral blood, taken from a patient treated with proton-based radiotherapy. The receptors stem from a man aged 65-85 years with pancreatic cancer. Both conserved end residues are part of each CDR3. D genes are given only for firm matches. Size is stated for part of the rows, as once, few or many counts, or as a class when the clone is expanded.

CASSDGDSGNNEQFF,TGTGCCAGCAGTGACGGAGATAGCGGGAACAATGAGCAGTTCTTC,NA,TRBJ2-1,TRBD2,TRBV6-4
CASSSGGAWGNQPQHF,TGTGCCAGCAGTTCGGGGGGGGCATGGGGCAATCAGCCCCAGCATTTT,NA,TRBJ1-5,NA,TRBV27
CASSSNEGGRGRGYTF,TGTGCCAGCAGTTCCAACGAGGGCGGCCGGGGGCGCGGCTACACCTTC,once,TRBJ1-2,NA,TRBV6-6
CASKTQDEKLFF,TGTGCCAGCAAAACACAGGATGAAAAACTGTTTTTT,NA,TRBJ1-4,NA,TRBV18
CSVTRQGVAYEQYF,TGCAGCGTGACGAGACAGGGGGTCGCCTACGAGCAGTACTTC,NA,TRBJ2-7,TRBD1,TRBV29-1
CASSVDTGGYGYTF,TGTGCCAGCAGCGTTGACACAGGGGGCTATGGCTACACCTTC,NA,TRBJ1-2,TRBD1,TRBV9
CASSGLRDTYGYTF,TGTGCCAGCAGCGGCCTCAGGGACACCTATGGCTACACCTTC,NA,TRBJ1-2,NA,TRBV9
CASSDEVRGSYEQYF,TGTGCCAGCAGTGATGAGGTCAGGGGATCCTACGAGCAGTACTTC,NA,TRBJ2-7,NA,TRBV2
CASSSHARAGFYEQYF,TGTGCCAGCAGCTCCCACGCACGGGCGGGGTTCTACGAGCAGTACTTC,few,TRBJ2-7,NA,TRBV7-8
CASGGQNGYTF,TGTGCCAGCGGCGGACAGAATGGCTACACCTTC,NA,TRBJ1-2,NA,TRBV5-5
CASSEPVGGLEEKLFF,TGTGCCAGCAGTGAACCGGTCGGGGGCCTAGAGGAAAAACTGTTTTTT,NA,TRBJ1-4,NA,TRBV2
CASSGGQGDYQPQHF,TGTGCCAGCAGTGGAGGACAGGGCGATTATCAGCCCCAGCATTTT,NA,TRBJ1-5,TRBD1,TRBV2
CASGPRDPTEAFF,TGCGCCAGCGGCCCCAGGGACCCCACTGAAGCTTTCTTT,NA,TRBJ1-1,NA,TRBV5-1
CASSARDTPNYGYTF,TGTGCCAGCAGTGCCCGGGACACTCCTAACTATGGCTACACCTTC,NA,TRBJ1-2,NA,TRBV6-1
CASSTGPPGNQPQHF,TGTGCCAGCAGTACAGGGCCCCCTGGTAATCAGCCCCAGCATTTT,NA,TRBJ1-5,NA,TRBV2
CSAGGPRGTEAFF,TGCAGCGCCGGAGGGCCGCGCGGCACTGAAGCTTTCTTT,NA,TRBJ1-1,NA,TRBV29-1
CASRFTVNYGYTF,TGTGCCAGCAGGTTCACCGTTAACTATGGCTACACCTTC,NA,TRBJ1-2,NA,TRBV6-5
CASRVFYEQYF,TGTGCCAGCAGAGTTTTTTACGAGCAGTACTTC,NA,TRBJ2-7,NA,TRBV2
CASSLGGQAPYEQYF,TGTGCCAGCAGTTTGGGGGGACAGGCACCGTACGAGCAGTACTTC,few,TRBJ2-7,TRBD1,TRBV27
CASGPRTSAQYF,TGTGCTAGTGGTCCCCGGACTAGCGCGCAGTATTTT,NA,TRBJ2-3,TRBD2,TRBV12-5
CASSNRHYEQYF,TGTGCCAGCAGTAACAGGCACTACGAGCAGTACTTC,NA,TRBJ2-7,NA,TRBV6-1
CASSPTGMQETQYF,TGTGCCAGCTCACCAACAGGGATGCAAGAGACCCAGTACTTC,NA,TRBJ2-5,NA,TRBV18
CASSKQGPGNQPQHF,TGTGCCAGTAGCAAACAGGGGCCGGGCAATCAGCCCCAGCATTTT,NA,TRBJ1-5,TRBD1,TRBV19
CASSSTGDGGYTF,TGCGCCAGCAGCTCGACAGGGGACGGTGGCTACACCTTC,few,TRBJ1-2,TRBD1,TRBV5-1
CASSIRTGGSYNEQFF,TGTGCCAGTAGTATCCGCACAGGGGGCTCCTACAATGAGCAGTTCTTC,NA,TRBJ2-1,TRBD1,TRBV19
CATSRDWGRTSGRTSTDTQYF,TGTGCCACCAGCAGAGATTGGGGACGGACTAGCGGGAGAACTAGCACAGATACGCAGTATTTT,NA,TRBJ2-3,TRBD2,TRBV15
CASGSGRNEQFF,TGTGCTAGTGGCAGCGGGAGAAACGAGCAGTTCTTC,NA,TRBJ2-1,TRBD2,TRBV12-5
CAWSPRGNTEAFF,TGTGCCTGGAGTCCCAGGGGGAACACTGAAGCTTTCTTT,NA,TRBJ1-1,NA,TRBV30
CASSLVGGPGGSTEAFF,TGTGCCAGCAGCTTAGTGGGGGGCCCAGGCGGCAGCACTGAAGCTTTCTTT,NA,TRBJ1-1,NA,TRBV11-3
CASSPLSNTEAFF,TGTGCCAGCAGCCCCCTGTCGAACACTGAAGCTTTCTTT,NA,TRBJ1-1,NA,TRBV11-3
CSARGGAETEAFF,TGCAGCGCCCGGGGGGGGGCAGAGACTGAAGCTTTCTTT,NA,TRBJ1-1,NA,TRBV29-1
CASSRSGSSYNEQFF,TGTGCCAGCAGCCGTAGCGGCAGCTCCTACAATGAGCAGTTCTTC,NA,TRBJ2-1,NA,TRBV9
CASSYSNSGFADTQYF,TGTGCCAGCAGTTACTCGAATTCGGGGTTTGCAGATACGCAGTATTTT,NA,TRBJ2-3,NA,TRBV6-5
CASSLWGGGVGEKLFF,TGTGCCAGCAGTTTATGGGGCGGAGGGGTAGGGGAAAAACTGTTTTTT,NA,TRBJ1-4,NA,TRBV28
CASSLGFQETQYF,TGTGCCAGCTCCTTGGGTTTCCAAGAGACCCAGTACTTC,NA,TRBJ2-5,NA,TRBV18
CASSATVLDTGELFF,TGTGCCAGCAGCGCCACTGTTTTGGACACCGGGGAGCTGTTTTTT,NA,TRBJ2-2,NA,TRBV9
CAISAVDTEAFF,TGTGCCATCAGTGCTGTGGACACTGAAGCTTTCTTT,once,TRBJ1-1,NA,TRBV10-3
CASSFDTIIEQYF,TGCGCCAGCAGCTTTGATACCATTATCGAGCAGTACTTC,once,TRBJ2-7,NA,TRBV5-1
CASIRDTGEQFF,TGTGCCAGCATCCGGGACACGGGTGAGCAGTTCTTC,NA,TRBJ2-1,NA,TRBV28
CASSFWGTTGLAGNEQFF,TGCGCCAGCAGCTTCTGGGGGACAACGGGACTAGCGGGGAATGAGCAGTTCTTC,NA,TRBJ2-1,TRBD2,TRBV5-1